The sequence of this T cell receptor (beta chain) was determined in a study of blood T cell repertoires in COVID-19. Study background: The origin of the acute and convalescent COVID-19 samples was the United States, Italy and Spain. PBMCs, B-cell-depleted T cells, or T cells were the source of the cDNA or gDNA that made up the material.

This CDR3 is 15 amino acids long. Germline CDR1 is SEHNR and CDR2 is FQNEAQ (reference sequence). The junction had 6 bases not matched to a gene; V was cut back by 1 base and J by 7 bases. Per the authors' pipeline: From reference gene primer amplification, estimates of nucleated cell counts were derived. The table came from immunoSEQ multiplex PCR; TCRdb's copy has only in-frame clones and leaves some out. Clone size and the V and J calls come from that table; the DNA yielded D and trimming. The profile shows roughly 270,000 clones, roughly 88% of them singletons. Material: peripheral blood. The chain recombines TRBV7-9 with TRBJ1-4; 7 bases match TRBD1. The source is a man between 18 and 29 years old with active or convalescent COVID-19. The CDR3 spells CASSLGTGLSEKLFF. In DNA form, the CDR3 reads TGTGCCAGCAGCTTAGGGACAGGCCTGTCTGAAAAACTGTTTTTT.